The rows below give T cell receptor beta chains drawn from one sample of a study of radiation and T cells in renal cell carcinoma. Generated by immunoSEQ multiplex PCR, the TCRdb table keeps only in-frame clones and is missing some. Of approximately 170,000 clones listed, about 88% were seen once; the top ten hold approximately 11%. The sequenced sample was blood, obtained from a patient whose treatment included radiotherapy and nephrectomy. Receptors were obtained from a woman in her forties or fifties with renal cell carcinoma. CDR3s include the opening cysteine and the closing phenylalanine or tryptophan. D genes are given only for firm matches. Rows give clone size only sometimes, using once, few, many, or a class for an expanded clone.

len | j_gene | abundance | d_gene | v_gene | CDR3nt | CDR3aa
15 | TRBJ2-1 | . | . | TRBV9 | TGTGCCAGCAGCGTAGCTACGGGCCACTACAATGAGCAGTTCTTC | CASSVATGHYNEQFF
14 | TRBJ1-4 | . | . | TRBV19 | TGTGCCAGTAGTACCCCAGAGGGGGGTGAAAAACTGTTTTTT | CASSTPEGGEKLFF
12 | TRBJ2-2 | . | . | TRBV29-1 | TGCAGCGCCTCACAGGACACCGGGGAGCTGTTTTTT | CSASQDTGELFF
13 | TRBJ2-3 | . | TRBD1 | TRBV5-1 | TGCGCCAGCGGCGACAGGGTCACAGATACGCAGTATTTT | CASGDRVTDTQYF
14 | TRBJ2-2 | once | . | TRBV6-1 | TGTGCCAGCAGTGCCCTGACAGGCGTCGGGGAGCTGTTTTTT | CASSALTGVGELFF
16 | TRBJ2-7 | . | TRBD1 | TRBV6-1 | TGTGCCAGCAGTGAAGCGCTTGGACAGGGTTCCTACGAGCAGTACTTC | CASSEALGQGSYEQYF
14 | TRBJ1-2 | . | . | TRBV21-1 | TGTGCCAGCAGCAGACGGGACGTTCCCTATGGCTACACCTTC | CASSRRDVPYGYTF
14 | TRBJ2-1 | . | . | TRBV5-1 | TGCGCCAGCAGCCAGGGACGGGATAACAATGAGCAGTTCTTC | CASSQGRDNNEQFF
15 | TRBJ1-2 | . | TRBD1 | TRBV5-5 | TGTGCCAGCAGCGAGAGACAGGGACCGAACTATGGCTACACCTTC | CASSERQGPNYGYTF
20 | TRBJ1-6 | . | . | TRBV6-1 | TGTGCCAGCAGTGTCCCCCTACGGGCAGGGATGAGCTCCTATAATTCACCCCTCCACTTT | CASSVPLRAGMSSYNSPLHF
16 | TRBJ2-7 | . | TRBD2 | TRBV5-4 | TGTGCCAGCAGCTTGGGTAGCGGGGGCCACTCCTACGAGCAGTACTTC | CASSLGSGGHSYEQYF
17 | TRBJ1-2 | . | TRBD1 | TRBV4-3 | TGCGCCAGCAGCCAAGATGGCGGACAGGGAGCAAACTATGGCTACACCTTC | CASSQDGGQGANYGYTF
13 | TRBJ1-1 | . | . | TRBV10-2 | TGCGCCAGCAGTGAGTCGGGGCGGCCTGAAGCTTTCTTT | CASSESGRPEAFF
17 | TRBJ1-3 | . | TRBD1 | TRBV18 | TGTGCCAGCTCCCTGCTTGGACAGGGGGCGTCGGGAAACACCATATATTTT | CASSLLGQGASGNTIYF
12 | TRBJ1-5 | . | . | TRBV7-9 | TGTGCCAGCAGCTTGGAGGATCAGCCCCAGCATTTT | CASSLEDQPQHF
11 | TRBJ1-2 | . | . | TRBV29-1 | TGCAGCGTTGAATTACAGTATGGCTACACCTTC | CSVELQYGYTF
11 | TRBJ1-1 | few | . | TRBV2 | TGTGCCAGCTTGACGAACACTGAAGCTTTCTTT | CASLTNTEAFF
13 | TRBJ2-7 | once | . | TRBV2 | TGTGCCAGCAGTGAAGAGGGCCTTCAAAGGCAGTACTTC | CASSEEGLQRQYF
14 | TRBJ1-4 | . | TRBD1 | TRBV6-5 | TGTGCCAGCAGTTCTCAGGACAGGGGTGAAAAACTGTTTTTT | CASSSQDRGEKLFF
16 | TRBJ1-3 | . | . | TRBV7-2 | TGTGCCAGCAGCGGCCAGGGCCTCCACTCTGGAAACACCATATATTTT | CASSGQGLHSGNTIYF
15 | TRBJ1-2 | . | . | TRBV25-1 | TGTGCCAGCAGTGAAGGGCCGGGACTCGGCTATGGCTACACCTTC | CASSEGPGLGYGYTF
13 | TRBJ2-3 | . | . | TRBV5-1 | TGCGCCAGCAGCTTGAGTTTCCCAGATACGCAGTATTTT | CASSLSFPDTQYF
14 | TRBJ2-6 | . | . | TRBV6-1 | TGTGCCAGTACACGGGGTGCGGGGGCCAACGTCCTGACTTTC | CASTRGAGANVLTF
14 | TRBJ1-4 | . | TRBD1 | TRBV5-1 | TGCGCCAGCAGCCCGGGACAGGGTAATGAAAAACTGTTTTTT | CASSPGQGNEKLFF